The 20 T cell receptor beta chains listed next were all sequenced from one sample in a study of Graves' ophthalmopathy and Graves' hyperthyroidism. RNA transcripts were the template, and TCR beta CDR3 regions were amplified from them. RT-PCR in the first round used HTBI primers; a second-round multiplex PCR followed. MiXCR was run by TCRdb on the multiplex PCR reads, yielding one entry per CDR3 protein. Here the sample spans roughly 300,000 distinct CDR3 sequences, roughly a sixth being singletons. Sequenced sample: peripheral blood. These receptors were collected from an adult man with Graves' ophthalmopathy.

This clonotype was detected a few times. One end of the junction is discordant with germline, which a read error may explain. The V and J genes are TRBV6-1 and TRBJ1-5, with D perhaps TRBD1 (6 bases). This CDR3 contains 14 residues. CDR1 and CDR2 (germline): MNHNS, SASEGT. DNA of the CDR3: TGTGCCAGCAGCAGGGTCAGGGGAGATCAGCCCCAGCGTTTT. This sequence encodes CASSRVRGDQPQRF.

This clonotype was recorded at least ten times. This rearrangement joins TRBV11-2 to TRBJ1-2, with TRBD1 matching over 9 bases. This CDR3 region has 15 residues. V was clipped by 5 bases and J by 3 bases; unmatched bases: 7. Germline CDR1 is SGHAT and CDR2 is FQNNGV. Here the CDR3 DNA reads TGTGCCAGCAGCGTTTCCGGGACAGGGCACTATGGCTACACCTTC. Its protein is CASSVSGTGHYGYTF.

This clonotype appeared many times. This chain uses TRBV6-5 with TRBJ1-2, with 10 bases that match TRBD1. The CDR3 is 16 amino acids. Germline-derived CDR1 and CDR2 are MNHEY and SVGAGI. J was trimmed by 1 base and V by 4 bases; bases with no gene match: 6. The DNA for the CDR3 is TGTGCCAGCAGTTCCGGGACAGGGGTTATTAACTATGGCTACACCTTC. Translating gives CASSSGTGVINYGYTF.

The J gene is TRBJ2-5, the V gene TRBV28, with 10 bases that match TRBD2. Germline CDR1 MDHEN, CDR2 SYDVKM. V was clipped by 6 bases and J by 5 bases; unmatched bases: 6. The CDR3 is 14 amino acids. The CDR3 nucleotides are TGTGCCAGCAGGTCTAGCGGGAGTCGGGAGACCCAGTACTTC. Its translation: CASRSSGSRETQYF.

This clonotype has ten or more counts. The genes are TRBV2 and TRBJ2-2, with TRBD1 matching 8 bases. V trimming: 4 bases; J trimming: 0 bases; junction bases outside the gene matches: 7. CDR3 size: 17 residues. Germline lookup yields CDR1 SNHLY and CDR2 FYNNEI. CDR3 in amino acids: CASSAAGGETNTGELFF. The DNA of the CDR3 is TGTGCCAGCAGTGCGGCAGGGGGCGAGACGAACACCGGGGAGCTGTTTTTT.

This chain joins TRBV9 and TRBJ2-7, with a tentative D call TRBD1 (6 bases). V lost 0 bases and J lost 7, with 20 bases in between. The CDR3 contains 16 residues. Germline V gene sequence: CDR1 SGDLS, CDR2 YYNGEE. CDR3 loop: CASSVATEWDTGEQYF. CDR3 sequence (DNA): TGTGCCAGCAGCGTAGCTACAGAGTGGGACACCGGGGAGCAGTACTTC.

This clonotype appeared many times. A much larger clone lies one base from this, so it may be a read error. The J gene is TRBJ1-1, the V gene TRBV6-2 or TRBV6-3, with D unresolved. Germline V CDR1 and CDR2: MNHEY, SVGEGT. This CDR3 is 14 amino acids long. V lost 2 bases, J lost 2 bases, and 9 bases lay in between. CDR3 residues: CASSYTALNTEAFF. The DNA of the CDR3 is TGTGCCAGCAGTTACACGGCCCTAAACACTGAAGCTTTCTTT.

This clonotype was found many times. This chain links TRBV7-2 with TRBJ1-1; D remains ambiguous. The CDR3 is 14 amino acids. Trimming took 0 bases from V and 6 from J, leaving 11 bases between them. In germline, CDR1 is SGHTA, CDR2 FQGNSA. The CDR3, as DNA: TGTGCCAGCAGCTTAGCAATGAGGGCCGCTGAAGCTTTCTTT. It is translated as CASSLAMRAAEAFF.

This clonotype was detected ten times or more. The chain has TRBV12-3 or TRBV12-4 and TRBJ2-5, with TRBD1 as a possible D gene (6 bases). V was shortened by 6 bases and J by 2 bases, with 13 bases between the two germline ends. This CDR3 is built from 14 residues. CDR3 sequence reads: CASSRRGSQETQYF. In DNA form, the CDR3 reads TGTGCCAGCAGCCGAAGGGGGTCGCAAGAGACCCAGTACTTC.

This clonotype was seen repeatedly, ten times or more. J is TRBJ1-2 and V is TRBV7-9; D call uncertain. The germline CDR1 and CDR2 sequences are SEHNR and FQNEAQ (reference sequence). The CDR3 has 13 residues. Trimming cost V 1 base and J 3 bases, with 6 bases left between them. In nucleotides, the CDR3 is TGTGCCAGCAGCTTAGGATCGGACTATGGCTACACCTTC. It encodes CASSLGSDYGYTF.

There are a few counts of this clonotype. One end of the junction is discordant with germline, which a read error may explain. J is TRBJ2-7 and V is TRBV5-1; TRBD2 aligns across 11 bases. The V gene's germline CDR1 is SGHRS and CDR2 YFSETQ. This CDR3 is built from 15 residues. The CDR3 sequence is CVSSLQLAGEHEQYF. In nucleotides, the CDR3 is TGCGTCAGCAGCTTGCAACTAGCGGGAGAGCACGAGCAGTACTTC. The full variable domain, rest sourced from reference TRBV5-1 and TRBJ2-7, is KAGVTQTPRYLIKTRGQQVTLSCSPISGHRSVSWYQQTPGQGLQFLFEYFSETQRNKGNFPGRFSGRQFSNSRSEMNVSTLELGDSALYLCVSSLQLAGEHEQYFGPGTRLTVT.

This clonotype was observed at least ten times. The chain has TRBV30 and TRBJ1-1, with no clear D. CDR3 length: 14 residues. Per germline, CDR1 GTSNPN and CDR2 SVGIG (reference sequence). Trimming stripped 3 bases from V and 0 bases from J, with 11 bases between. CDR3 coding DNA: TGTGCCTGGAGCAAGAACTCTTTGAACACTGAAGCTTTCTTT. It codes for CAWSKNSLNTEAFF.

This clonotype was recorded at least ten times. Here the CDR3 DNA reads TGTGCCAGCAGCTTTGAGGGACGGATGGATATTGGGCCGGAGCAGTACTTC. It encodes CASSFEGRMDIGPEQYF. The genes are TRBV11-1 and TRBJ2-7; either TRBD1 or TRBD2 may supply D (5 bases each). Germline V CDR1 and CDR2: SGHAT, FQDESV (reference sequence). The CDR3 loop spans 17 amino acids. The V gene lost 3 bases and the J gene lost 7 bases, with 25 bases spanning the gap. Combining the CDR3 with reference TRBV11-1 and TRBJ2-7 gives the whole variable domain EAEVAQSPRYKITEKSQAVAFWCDPISGHATLYWYRQILGQGPELLVQFQDESVVDDSQLPKDRFSAERLKGVDSTLKIQPAELGDSAMYLCASSFEGRMDIGPEQYFGPGTRLTVT.

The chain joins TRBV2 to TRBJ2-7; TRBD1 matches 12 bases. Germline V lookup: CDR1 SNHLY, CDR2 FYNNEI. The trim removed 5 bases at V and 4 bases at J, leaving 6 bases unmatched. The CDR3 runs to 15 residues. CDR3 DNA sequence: TGTGCCAGCAGTTGGGGACAGGGGGCCAGGTACGAGCAGTACTTC. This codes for CASSWGQGARYEQYF.

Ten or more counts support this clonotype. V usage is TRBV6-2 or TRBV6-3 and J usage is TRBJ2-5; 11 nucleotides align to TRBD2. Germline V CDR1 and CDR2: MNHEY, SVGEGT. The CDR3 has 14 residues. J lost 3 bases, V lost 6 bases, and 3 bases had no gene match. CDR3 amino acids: CASRGLAAKETQYF. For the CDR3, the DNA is TGTGCCAGCAGGGGACTAGCGGCTAAAGAGACCCAGTACTTC.

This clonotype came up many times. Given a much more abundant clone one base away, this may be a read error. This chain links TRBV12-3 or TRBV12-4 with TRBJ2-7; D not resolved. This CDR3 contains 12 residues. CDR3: CASERTGYGQYF. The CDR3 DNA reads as TGTGCCAGCGAACGGACGGGCTACGGGCAGTACTTC.

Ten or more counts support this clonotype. CDR3 DNA: TGTGCCAGCAGCCGGTGGACAGGGGGCGACACTGAAGCTTTCTTT. Encoded protein: CASSRWTGGDTEAFF. The gene calls are TRBV7-2 and TRBJ1-1; TRBD1 aligns across 11 bases. V lost 5 bases and J lost 3; bases outside the gene matches: 5. Per the germline V gene, CDR1 is SGHTA and CDR2 is FQGNSA. The CDR3 spans 15 residues.

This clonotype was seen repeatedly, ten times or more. CDR3 sequence (DNA): TGTGCCACCGGCCACTCTGGAAACACCATATATTTT. This encodes CATGHSGNTIYF. The rearrangement links TRBV7-2 to TRBJ1-3; the D is unclear. This CDR3 contains 12 residues. Germline CDR1 reads SGHTA; CDR2 reads FQGNSA. V dropped 10 bases and J dropped 0 bases, with 7 bases sitting between them.

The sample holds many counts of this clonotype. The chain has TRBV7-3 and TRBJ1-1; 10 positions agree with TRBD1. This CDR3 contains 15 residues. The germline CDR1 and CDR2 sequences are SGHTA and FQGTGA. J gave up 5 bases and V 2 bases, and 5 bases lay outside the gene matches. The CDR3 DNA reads TGTGCCAGCAGCTTATCGGGGACAGGGGATACTGAAGCTTTCTTT. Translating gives CASSLSGTGDTEAFF. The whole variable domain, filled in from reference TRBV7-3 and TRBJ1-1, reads GAGVSQTPSNKVTEKGKYVELRCDPISGHTALYWYRQSLGQGPEFLIYFQGTGAADDSGLPNDRFFAVRPEGSVSTLKIQRTERGDSAVYLCASSLSGTGDTEAFFGQGTRLTVV.

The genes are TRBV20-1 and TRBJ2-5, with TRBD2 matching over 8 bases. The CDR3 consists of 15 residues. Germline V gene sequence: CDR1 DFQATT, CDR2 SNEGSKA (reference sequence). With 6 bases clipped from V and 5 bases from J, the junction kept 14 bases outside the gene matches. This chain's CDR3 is CSASSRGGSLETQYF. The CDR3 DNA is TGCAGTGCCTCCAGCCGGGGGGGTAGTTTGGAGACCCAGTACTTC.